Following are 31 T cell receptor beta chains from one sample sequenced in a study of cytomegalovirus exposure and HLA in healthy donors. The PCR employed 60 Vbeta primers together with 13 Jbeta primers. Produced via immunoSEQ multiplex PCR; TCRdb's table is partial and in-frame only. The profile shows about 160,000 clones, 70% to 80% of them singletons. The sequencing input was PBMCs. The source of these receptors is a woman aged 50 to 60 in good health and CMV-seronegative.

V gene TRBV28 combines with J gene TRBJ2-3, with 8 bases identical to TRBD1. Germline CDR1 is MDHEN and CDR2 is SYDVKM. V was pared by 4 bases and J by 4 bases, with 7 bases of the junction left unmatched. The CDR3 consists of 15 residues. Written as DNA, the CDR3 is TGTGCCAGCAGTTCCCCGGACAGGGCGTCAGATACGCAGTATTTT. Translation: CASSSPDRASDTQYF.

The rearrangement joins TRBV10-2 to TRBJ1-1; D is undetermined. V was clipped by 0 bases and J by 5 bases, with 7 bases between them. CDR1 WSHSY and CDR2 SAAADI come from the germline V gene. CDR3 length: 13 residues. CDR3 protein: CASSESGRTEAFF. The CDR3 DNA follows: TGCGCCAGCAGTGAGTCGGGGAGGACTGAAGCTTTCTTT.

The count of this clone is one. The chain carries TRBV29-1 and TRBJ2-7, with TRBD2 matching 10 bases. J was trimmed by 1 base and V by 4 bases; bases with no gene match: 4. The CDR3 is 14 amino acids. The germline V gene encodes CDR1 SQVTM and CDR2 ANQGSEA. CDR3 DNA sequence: TGCAGCGTTGCACTAGCGGGGCGATCCTACGAGCAGTACTTC. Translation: CSVALAGRSYEQYF.

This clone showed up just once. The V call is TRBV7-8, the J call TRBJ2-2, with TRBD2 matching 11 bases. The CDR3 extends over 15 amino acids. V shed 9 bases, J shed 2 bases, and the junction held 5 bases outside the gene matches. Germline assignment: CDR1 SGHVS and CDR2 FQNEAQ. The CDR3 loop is CASLAGGTNTGELFF. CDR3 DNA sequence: TGTGCCAGTTTAGCGGGGGGGACTAACACCGGGGAGCTGTTTTTT.

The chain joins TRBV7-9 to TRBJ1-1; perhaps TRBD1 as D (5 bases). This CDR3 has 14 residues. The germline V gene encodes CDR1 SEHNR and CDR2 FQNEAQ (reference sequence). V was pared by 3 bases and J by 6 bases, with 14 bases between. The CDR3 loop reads CASSLTDSVPEAFF. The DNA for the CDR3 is TGTGCCAGCAGCTTGACAGACTCAGTTCCTGAAGCTTTCTTT. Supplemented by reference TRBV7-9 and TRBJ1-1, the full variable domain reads DTGVSQNPRHKITKRGQNVTFRCDPISEHNRLYWYRQTLGQGPEFLTYFQNEAQLEKSRLLSDRFSAERPKGSFSTLEIQRTEQGDSAMYLCASSLTDSVPEAFFGQGTRLTVV.

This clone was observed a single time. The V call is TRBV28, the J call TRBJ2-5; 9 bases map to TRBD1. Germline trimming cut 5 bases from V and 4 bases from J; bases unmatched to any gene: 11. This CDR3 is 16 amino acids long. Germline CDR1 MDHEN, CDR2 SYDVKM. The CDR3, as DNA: TGTGCCAGCAGTCCACCCGGGACAGGGAGAGGAGAGACCCAGTACTTC. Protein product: CASSPPGTGRGETQYF.

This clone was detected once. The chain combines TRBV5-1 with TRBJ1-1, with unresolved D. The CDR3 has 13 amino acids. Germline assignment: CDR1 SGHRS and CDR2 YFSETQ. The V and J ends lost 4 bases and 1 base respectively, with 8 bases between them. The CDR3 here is CASSPSENTEAFF. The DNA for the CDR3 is TGCGCCAGCAGCCCCAGCGAGAACACTGAAGCTTTCTTT.

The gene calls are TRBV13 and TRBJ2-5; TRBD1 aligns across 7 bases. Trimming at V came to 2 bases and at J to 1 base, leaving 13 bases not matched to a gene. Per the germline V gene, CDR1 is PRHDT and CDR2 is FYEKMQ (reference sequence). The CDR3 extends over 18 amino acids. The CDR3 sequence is CASSLPIGMTGPQETQYF. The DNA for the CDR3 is TGTGCCAGCAGCTTACCCATCGGGATGACAGGGCCCCAAGAGACCCAGTACTTC.

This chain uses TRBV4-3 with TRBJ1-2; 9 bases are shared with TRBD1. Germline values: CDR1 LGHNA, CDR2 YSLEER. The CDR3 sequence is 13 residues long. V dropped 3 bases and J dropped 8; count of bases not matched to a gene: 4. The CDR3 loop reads CASSHEGQGGYTF. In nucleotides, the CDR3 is TGCGCCAGCAGCCACGAGGGACAGGGAGGCTACACCTTC.

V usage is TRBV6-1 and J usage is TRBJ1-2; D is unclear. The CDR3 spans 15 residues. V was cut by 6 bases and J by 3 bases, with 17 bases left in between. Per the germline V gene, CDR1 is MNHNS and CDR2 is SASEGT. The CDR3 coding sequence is TGTGCCAGCAGCTACATCGCGGGTGACCACTATGGCTACACCTTC. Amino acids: CASSYIAGDHYGYTF.

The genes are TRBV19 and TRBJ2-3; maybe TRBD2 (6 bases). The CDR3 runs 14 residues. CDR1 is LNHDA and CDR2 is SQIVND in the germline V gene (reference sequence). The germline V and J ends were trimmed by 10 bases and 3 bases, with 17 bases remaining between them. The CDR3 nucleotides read TGTGCCACCAAGCGTAGGGAGGTAACAGATACGCAGTATTTT. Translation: CATKRREVTDTQYF.

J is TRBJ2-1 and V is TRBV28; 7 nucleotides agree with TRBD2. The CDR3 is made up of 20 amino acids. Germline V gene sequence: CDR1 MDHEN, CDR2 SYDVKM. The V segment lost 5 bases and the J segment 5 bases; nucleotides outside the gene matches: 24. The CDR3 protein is CASSPPWVAGTNVGHNEQFF. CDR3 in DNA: TGTGCCAGCAGTCCACCATGGGTAGCGGGTACAAATGTAGGACACAATGAGCAGTTCTTC.

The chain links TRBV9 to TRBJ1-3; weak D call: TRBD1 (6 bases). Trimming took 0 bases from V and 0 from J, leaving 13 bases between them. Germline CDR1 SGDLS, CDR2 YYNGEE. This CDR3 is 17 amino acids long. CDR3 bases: TGTGCCAGCAGCGTAGGGGGACACTTCTTCTCTGGAAACACCATATATTTT. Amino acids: CASSVGGHFFSGNTIYF.

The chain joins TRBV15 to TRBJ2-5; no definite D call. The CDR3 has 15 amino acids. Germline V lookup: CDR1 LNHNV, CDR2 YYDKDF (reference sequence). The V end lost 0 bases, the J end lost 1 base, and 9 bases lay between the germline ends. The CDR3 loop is CATSRDRRSQETQYF. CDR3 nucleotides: TGTGCCACCAGCAGAGATCGGCGGAGCCAAGAGACCCAGTACTTC.

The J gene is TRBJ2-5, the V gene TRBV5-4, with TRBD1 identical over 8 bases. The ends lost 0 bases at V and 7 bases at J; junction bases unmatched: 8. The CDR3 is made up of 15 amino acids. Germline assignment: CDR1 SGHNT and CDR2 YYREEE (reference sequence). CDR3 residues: CASSLGTGWGGTQYF. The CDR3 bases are TGTGCCAGCAGCTTGGGGACAGGGTGGGGTGGGACCCAGTACTTC.

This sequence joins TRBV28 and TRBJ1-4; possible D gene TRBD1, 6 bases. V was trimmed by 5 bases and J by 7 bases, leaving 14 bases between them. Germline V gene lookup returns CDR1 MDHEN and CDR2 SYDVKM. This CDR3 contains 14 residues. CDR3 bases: TGTGCCAGCAGTCCCGGGACACCGGGTGAAAAACTGTTTTTT. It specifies CASSPGTPGEKLFF.

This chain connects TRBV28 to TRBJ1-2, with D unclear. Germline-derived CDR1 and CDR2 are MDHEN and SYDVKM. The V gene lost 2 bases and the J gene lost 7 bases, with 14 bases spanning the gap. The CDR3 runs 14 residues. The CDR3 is CASSLSLRGTGYTF. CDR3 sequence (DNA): TGTGCCAGCAGTTTAAGTCTGAGAGGAACTGGCTACACCTTC.

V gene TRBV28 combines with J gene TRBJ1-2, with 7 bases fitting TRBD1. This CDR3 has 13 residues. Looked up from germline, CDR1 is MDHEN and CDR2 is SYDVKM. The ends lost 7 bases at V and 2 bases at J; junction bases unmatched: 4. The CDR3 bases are TGTGCCAGCAACAAACAGGGGAACTATGGCTACACCTTC. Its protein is CASNKQGNYGYTF.

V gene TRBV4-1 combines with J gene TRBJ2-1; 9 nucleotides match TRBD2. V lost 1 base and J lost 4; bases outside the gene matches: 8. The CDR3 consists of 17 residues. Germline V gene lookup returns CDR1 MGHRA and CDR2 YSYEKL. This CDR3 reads CASSQARVLAGYNEQFF. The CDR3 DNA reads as TGCGCCAGCAGCCAAGCACGAGTCCTAGCGGGGTACAATGAGCAGTTCTTC.

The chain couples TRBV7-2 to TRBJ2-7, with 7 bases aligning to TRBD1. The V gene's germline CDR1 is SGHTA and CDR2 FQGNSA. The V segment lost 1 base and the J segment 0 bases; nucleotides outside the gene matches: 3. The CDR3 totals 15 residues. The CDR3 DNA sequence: TGTGCCAGCAGCTTAGTCGACAGGGACTCCTACGAGCAGTACTTC. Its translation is CASSLVDRDSYEQYF.

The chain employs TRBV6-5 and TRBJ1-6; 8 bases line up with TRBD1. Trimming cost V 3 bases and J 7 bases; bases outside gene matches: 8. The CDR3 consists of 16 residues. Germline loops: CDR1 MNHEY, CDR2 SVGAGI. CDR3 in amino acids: CASSYQGASLNSPLHF. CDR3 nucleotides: TGTGCCAGCAGTTATCAGGGGGCCAGCCTCAATTCACCCCTCCACTTT.

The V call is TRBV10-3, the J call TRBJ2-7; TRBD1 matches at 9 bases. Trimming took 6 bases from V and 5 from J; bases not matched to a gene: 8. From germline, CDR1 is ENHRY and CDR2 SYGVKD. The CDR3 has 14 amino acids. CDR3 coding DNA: TGTGCCATCAGCTCCGCCGGGACAGGGAACGAGCAGTACTTC. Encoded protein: CAISSAGTGNEQYF.

As DNA, the CDR3 is TGTGCCAGCAGCCAAGATCTTTTGGGCAGCATGAACACTGAAGCTTTCTTT. Amino acids: CASSQDLLGSMNTEAFF. J is TRBJ1-1 and V is TRBV4-2; D gene uncertain. The CDR3 covers 17 residues. The germline V and J ends were trimmed by 0 bases and 0 bases, with 14 bases remaining between them. Germline V CDR1 and CDR2: LGHNA, YNFKEQ.

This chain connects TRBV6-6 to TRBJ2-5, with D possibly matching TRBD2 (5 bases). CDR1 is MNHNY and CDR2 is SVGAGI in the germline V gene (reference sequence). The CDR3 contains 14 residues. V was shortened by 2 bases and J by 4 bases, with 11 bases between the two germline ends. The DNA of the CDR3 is TGTGCCAGCAGTTACCCGGGGATCCGAGAGACCCAGTACTTC. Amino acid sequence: CASSYPGIRETQYF.

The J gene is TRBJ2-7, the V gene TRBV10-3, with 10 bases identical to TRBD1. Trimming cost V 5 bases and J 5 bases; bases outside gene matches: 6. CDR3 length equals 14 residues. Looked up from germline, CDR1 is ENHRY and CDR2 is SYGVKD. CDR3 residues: CAISSGTGVDEQYF. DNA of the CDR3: TGTGCCATCAGTTCCGGGACAGGGGTGGACGAGCAGTACTTC.

The CDR3: CASSPPGRPYNEQFF. The CDR3 DNA sequence: TGTGCCAGCTCACCCCCCGGGAGGCCCTACAATGAGCAGTTCTTC. The genes are TRBV18 and TRBJ2-1; 7 bases match TRBD2. The length of the CDR3 is 15 residues. The ends lost 3 bases at V and 2 bases at J; junction bases unmatched: 4. Germline V gene lookup returns CDR1 KGHSH and CDR2 LQKENI.

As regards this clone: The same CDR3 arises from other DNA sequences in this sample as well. CDR3: CASSLTGNTEAFF. CDR3 nucleotide sequence: TGTGCCAGCAGCTTAACAGGGAATACTGAAGCTTTCTTT. The chain combines TRBV11-2 with TRBJ1-1, with TRBD1 as a possible D gene (6 bases). The germline V and J ends were trimmed by 2 bases and 5 bases, with 9 bases remaining between them. This CDR3 comprises 13 residues. From germline, CDR1 is SGHAT and CDR2 FQNNGV.

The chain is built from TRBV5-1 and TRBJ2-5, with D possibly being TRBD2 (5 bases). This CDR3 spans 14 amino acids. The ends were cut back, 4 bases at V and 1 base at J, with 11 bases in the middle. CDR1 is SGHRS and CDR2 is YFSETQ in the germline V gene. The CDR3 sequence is CASSPWRFQETQYF. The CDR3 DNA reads TGCGCCAGCAGCCCATGGAGGTTCCAAGAGACCCAGTACTTC.

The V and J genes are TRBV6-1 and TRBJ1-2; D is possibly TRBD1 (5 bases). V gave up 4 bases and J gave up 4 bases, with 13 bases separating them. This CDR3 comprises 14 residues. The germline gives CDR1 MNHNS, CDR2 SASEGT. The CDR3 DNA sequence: TGTGCCAGCAGTGCGATCCAGGGTACCTATGGCTACACCTTC. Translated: CASSAIQGTYGYTF.

The CDR3: CASSLAVAGTNYGYTF. For the CDR3, the DNA is TGTGCCAGCAGCTTGGCGGTGGCAGGAACAAACTATGGCTACACCTTC. The chain is built from TRBV5-5 and TRBJ1-2; D gene unclear. The CDR3 length is 16 residues. The V end was cut by 0 bases, the J end by 2 bases, with 14 bases between. CDR1 is SGHKS and CDR2 is YYEKEE in the germline V gene (reference sequence).

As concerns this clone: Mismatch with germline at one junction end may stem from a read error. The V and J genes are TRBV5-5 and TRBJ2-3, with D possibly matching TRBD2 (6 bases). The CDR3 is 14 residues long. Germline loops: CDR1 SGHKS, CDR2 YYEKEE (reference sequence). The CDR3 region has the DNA TGTGCCAGCAACTTGGGGCTAGCGAAGGATACGCAGTATTTT. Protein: CASNLGLAKDTQYF.